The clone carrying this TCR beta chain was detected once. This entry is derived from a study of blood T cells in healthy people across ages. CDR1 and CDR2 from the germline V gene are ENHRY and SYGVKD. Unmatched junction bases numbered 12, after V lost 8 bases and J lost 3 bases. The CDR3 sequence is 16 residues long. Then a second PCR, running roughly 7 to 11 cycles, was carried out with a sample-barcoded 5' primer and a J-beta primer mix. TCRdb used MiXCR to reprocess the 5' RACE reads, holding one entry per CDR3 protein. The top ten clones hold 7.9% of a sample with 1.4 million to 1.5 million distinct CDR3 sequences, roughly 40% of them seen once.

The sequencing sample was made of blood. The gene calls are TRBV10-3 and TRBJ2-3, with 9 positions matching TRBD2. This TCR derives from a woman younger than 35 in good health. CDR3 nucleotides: TGTGCCATCGGGCGGCGGAGCGGGGGGCTAACAGATACGCAGTATTTT. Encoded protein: CAIGRRSGGLTDTQYF.